The clone carrying this T cell receptor (beta chain) was recorded only once. Its specificity is not known. The record originates from a study of shared clonotypes between healthy human individuals. Sequenced by immunoSEQ multiplex PCR; TCRdb stores in-frame clones only, minus some. Among about 2.3 million clones listed, more than 80% were seen once. Study results and caveats: It was only blood that was sampled, and tissue repertoires likely differ. Against clonotypes common to all four donors, non-shared ones had lower generation probabilities. The diversity represented, both genetic and in exposure history, was limited by few donors. A handful of donors held around 5% of naive CD4 clonotypes in common.

Germline-derived CDR1 and CDR2 are SGHRS and YFSETQ. After removal of 5 bases from V and 6 bases from J, the junction contained 16 bases not matched to a gene. The CDR3 is made up of 17 amino acids. The sequence was collected from a man between 18 and 35 years old in good health. Some clones in this sample may be carry-over from other donors' samples. Sequences were obtained from naive CD4+ T cells from PBMCs. Subset: CD45RA+ positively selected. The chain couples TRBV5-1 to TRBJ1-2; 10 bases match TRBD1. The CDR3 protein is CASSRDRMDRGRDGYTF. The CDR3 DNA reads as TGCGCCAGCAGTCGGGATAGAATGGACAGGGGGAGGGATGGCTACACCTTC.